Sequencing of this TCR beta chain was carried out in a study of siplizumab effects on memory and regulatory T cells. TCRdb keeps only in-frame clones here, not all; method: immunoSEQ multiplex PCR. The repertoire includes 100,000 or so clones, 92% of them detected once, and around 0.73% sits in the top ten. Findings and caveats of the study: Among sequences traceable to unstimulated CD4+ memory cells, alloreactive ones were significantly reduced by siplizumab.

This clone was counted once. No antigen is known for it. V lost 6 bases and J 0 bases, leaving 15 bases between the germline ends. CDR3 length: 15 residues. Per the germline V gene, CDR1 is MNHNS and CDR2 is SASEGT. The receptor was derived from a human donor in good health. V usage is TRBV6-1 and J usage is TRBJ2-7; D assignment may be TRBD1 or TRBD2 (6 bases each). The source material was Tregs sorted from blood. The CDR3 region is CASRGAGGYSYEQYF. For the CDR3, the DNA is TGTGCCAGCAGGGGGGCTGGAGGGTACTCCTACGAGCAGTACTTC.